This T cell receptor (beta chain) came from a study of early T cells in non-severe SARS-CoV-2 infection. About the study: The chains were unpaired, and the sequenced material was bulk RNA from unsorted whole blood. Broader study findings: Anti-spike CD8 specificities were favored by VDJdb matching, whose results missed private and CD4 specificities.

V was pared by 5 bases and J by 5 bases, with 13 bases of the junction left unmatched. This CDR3 comprises 16 residues. Germline assignment: CDR1 SGHAT and CDR2 FQNNGV. In the case of this clonotype: Its target is unknown.

Attached unique molecular identifiers marked individual cDNA molecules. TCRdb independently ran MiXCR on the 5' RACE reads; one entry per CDR3 protein. Of more than 65,000 distinct CDR3 sequences in the sample, about 13% were seen once. The clonotype comes from an adult who was a healthcare worker with PCR-confirmed SARS-CoV-2 infection or an uninfected control (not recorded which). What was sequenced was whole blood. This chain links TRBV11-2 with TRBJ2-3; 7 nucleotides match TRBD1. CDR3 sequence reads: CASSRSGTAFEDTQYF. Here the CDR3 DNA reads TGTGCCAGCAGCCGTTCCGGGACAGCCTTCGAAGATACGCAGTATTTT.